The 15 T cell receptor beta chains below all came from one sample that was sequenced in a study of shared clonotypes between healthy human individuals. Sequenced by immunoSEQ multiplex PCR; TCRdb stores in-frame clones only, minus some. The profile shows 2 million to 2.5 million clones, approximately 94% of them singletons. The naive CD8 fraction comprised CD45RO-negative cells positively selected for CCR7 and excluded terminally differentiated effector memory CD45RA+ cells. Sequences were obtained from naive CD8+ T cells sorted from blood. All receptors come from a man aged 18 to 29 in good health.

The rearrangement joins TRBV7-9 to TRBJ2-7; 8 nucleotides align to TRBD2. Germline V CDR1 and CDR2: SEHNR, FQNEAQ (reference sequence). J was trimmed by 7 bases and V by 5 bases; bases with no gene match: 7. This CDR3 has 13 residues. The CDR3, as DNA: TGTGCCAGCAGCGCGGGAGGCCTACGAGAGCAGTACTTC. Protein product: CASSAGGLREQYF.

The CDR3 nucleotides read TGTGCCTGGAGCGCCGGGACACGAAATGAAAAACTGTTTTTT. It encodes CAWSAGTRNEKLFF. V usage is TRBV30 and J usage is TRBJ1-4, with D perhaps TRBD1 (6 bases). Trimming took 3 bases from V and 5 from J, leaving 13 bases between them. Germline values: CDR1 GTSNPN, CDR2 SVGIG (reference sequence). The CDR3 is 14 residues long.

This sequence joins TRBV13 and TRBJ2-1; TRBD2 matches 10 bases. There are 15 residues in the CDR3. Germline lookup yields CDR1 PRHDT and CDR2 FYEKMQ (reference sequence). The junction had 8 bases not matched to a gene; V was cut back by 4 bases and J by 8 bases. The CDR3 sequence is CASSSDLAGEDEQFF. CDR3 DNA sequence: TGTGCCAGCAGCTCAGATCTAGCGGGAGAAGATGAGCAGTTCTTC.

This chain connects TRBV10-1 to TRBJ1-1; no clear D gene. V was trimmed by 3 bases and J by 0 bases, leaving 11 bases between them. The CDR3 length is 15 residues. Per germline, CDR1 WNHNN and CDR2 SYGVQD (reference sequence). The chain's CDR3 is CASSESTDLNTEAFF. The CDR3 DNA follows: TGCGCCAGCAGTGAATCGACCGACCTGAACACTGAAGCTTTCTTT.

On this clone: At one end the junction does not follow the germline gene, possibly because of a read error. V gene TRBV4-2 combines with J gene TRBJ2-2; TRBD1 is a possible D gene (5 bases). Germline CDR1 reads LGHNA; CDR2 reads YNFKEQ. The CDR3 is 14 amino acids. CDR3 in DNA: TGTGCCAGCAGCCCAATCCAGGGTCCCGGCGAGCTGTTTTTT. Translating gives CASSPIQGPGELFF.

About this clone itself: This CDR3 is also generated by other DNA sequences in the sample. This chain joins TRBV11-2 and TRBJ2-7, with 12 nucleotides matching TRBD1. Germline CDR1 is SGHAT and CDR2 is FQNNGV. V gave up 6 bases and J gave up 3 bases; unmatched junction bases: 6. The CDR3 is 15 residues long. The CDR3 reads CASSFGTGGFYEQYF. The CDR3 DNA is TGTGCCAGCAGTTTTGGGACAGGGGGCTTCTACGAGCAGTACTTC.

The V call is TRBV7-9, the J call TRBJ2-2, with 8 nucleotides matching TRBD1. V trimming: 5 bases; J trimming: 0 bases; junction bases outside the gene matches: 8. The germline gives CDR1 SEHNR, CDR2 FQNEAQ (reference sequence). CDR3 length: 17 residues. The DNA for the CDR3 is TGTGCCAGCAGCACAGGACAGGGAGCATCGAACACCGGGGAGCTGTTTTTT. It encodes CASSTGQGASNTGELFF.

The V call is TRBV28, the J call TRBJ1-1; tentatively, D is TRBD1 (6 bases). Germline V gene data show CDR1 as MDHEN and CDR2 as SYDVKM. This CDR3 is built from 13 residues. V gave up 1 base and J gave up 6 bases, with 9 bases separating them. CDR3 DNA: TGTGCCAGCAGTTTATCGGGGGGGCCTGAAGCTTTCTTT. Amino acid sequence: CASSLSGGPEAFF.

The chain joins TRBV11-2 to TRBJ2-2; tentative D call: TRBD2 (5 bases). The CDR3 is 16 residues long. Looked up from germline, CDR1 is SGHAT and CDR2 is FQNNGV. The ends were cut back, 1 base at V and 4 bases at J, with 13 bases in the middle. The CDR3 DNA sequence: TGTGCCAGCAGCTTAGTCGGTTTTGCGGGCACCGGGGAGCTGTTTTTT. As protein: CASSLVGFAGTGELFF.

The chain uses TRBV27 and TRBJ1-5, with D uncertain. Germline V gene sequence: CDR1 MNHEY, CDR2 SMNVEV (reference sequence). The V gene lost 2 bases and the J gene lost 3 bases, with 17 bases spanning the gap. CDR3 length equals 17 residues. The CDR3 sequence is CASSLQYGAVLNQPQHF. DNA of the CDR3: TGTGCCAGCAGTTTACAGTACGGAGCCGTACTCAATCAGCCCCAGCATTTT.

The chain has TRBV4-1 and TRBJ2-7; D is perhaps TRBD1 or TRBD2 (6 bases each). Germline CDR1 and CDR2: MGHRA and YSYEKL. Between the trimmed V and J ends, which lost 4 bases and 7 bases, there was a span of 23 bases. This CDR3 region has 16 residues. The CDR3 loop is CASSLKGEAYSGEQYF. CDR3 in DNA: TGCGCCAGCAGCCTCAAGGGGGAGGCCTACTCTGGGGAGCAGTACTTC.

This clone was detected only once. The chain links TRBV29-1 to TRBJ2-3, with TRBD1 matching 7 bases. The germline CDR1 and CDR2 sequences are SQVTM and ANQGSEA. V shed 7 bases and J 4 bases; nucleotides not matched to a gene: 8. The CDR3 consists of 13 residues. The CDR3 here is CSATIQGPDTQYF. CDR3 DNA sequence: TGCAGCGCAACCATACAGGGGCCAGATACGCAGTATTTT.

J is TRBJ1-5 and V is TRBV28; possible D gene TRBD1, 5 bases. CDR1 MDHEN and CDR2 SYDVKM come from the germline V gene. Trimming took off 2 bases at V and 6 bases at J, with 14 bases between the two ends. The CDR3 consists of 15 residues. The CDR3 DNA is TGTGCCAGCAGTTTAAGGGCAGGGCTAACTCAGCCCCAGCATTTT. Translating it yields CASSLRAGLTQPQHF.

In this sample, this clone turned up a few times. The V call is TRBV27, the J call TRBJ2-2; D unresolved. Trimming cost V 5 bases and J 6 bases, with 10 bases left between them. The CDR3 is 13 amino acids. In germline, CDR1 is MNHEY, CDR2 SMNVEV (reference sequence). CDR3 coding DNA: TGTGCCAGCAGTGTCGATCTCCCCGGGGAGCTGTTTTTT. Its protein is CASSVDLPGELFF.

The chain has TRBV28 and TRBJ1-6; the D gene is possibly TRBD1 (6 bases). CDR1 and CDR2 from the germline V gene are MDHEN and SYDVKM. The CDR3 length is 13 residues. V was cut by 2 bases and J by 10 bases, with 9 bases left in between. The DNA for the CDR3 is TGTGCCAGCAGTTTAGGGGGCGCGTCACCCCTCCACTTT. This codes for CASSLGGASPLHF.